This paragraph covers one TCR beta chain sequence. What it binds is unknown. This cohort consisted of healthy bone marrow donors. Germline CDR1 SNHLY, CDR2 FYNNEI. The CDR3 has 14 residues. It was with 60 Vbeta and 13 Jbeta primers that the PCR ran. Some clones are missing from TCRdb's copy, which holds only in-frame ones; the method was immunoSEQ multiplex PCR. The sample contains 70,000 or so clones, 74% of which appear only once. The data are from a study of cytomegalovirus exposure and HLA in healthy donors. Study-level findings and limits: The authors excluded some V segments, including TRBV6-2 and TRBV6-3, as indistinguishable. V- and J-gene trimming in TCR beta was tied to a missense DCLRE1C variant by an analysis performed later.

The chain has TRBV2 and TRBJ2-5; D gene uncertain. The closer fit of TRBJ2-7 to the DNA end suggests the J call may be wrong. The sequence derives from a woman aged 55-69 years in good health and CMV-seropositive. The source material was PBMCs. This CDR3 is CASSDVGSPYEQYF. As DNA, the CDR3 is TGTGCCAGCAGTGATGTCGGTTCCCCTTACGAGCAGTACTTC.